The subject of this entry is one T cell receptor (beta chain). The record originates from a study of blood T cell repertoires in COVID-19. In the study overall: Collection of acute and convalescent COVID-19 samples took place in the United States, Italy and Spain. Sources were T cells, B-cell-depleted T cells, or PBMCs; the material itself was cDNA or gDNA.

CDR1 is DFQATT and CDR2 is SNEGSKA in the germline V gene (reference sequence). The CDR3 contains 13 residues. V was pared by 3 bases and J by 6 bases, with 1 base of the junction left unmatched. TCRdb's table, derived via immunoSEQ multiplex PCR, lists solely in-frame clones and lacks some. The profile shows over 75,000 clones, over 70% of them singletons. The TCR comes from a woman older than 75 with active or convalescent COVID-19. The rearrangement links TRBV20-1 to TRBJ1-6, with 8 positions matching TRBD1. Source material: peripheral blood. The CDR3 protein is CSASTGGNSPLHF. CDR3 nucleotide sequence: TGCAGTGCTAGTACAGGGGGTAATTCACCCCTCCACTTT.